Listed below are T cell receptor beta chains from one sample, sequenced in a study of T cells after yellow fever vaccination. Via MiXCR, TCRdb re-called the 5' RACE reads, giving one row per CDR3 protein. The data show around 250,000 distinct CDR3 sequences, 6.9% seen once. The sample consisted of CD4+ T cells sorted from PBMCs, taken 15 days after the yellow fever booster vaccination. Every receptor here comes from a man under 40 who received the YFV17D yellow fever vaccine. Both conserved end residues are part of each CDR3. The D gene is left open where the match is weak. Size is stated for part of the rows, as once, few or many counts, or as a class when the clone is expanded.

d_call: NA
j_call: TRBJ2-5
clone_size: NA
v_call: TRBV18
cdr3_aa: CASSPTQQETQYF
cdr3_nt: TGTGCCAGCTCACCTACCCAACAAGAGACCCAGTACTTC

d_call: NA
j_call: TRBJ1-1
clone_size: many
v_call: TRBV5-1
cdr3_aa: CASSWGQGRANTEAFF
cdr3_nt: TGCGCCAGCAGCTGGGGGCAGGGGAGAGCGAACACTGAAGCTTTCTTT

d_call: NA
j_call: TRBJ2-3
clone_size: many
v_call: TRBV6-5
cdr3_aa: CASTQRSTQYF
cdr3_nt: TGTGCCAGCACCCAGAGGTCTACGCAGTATTTT

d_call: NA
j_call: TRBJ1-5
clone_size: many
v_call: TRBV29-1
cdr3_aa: CSVTEDSPDQPQHF
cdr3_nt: TGCAGCGTCACTGAGGACTCCCCCGATCAGCCCCAGCATTTT

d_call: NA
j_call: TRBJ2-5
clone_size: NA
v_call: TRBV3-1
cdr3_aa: CASSQEVQSGAAQYF
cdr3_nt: TGTGCCAGCAGCCAAGAAGTACAATCCGGTGCGGCCCAGTACTTC

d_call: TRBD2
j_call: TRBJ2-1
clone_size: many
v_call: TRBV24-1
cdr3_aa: CATSEPASGRANEQFF
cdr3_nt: TGTGCCACCAGTGAGCCGGCCAGCGGGAGGGCGAATGAGCAGTTCTTC

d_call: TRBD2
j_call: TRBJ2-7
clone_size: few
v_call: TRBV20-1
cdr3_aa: CSARTSALSSYEQYF
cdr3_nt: TGCAGTGCTAGAACTAGCGCACTAAGCTCCTACGAGCAGTACTTC

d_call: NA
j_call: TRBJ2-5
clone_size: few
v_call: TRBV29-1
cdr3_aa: CSVEGTQETQYF
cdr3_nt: TGCAGCGTTGAAGGCACCCAAGAGACCCAGTACTTC

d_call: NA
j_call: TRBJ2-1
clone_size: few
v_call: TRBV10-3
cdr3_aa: CAISEGAGKNEQFF
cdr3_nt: TGTGCCATCAGTGAGGGGGCAGGGAAGAATGAGCAGTTCTTC

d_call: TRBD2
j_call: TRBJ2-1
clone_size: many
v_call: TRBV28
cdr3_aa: CASSFETSGSNEQFF
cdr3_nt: TGTGCCAGCAGTTTTGAGACTAGCGGGAGCAATGAGCAGTTCTTC

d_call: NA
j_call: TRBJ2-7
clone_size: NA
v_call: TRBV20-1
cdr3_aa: CSASRQDAAYEQYF
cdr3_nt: TGCAGTGCTAGTCGTCAGGACGCCGCCTACGAGCAGTACTTC

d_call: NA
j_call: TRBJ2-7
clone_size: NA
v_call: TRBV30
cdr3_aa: CAWSRDIYEQYF
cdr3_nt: TGTGCCTGGAGCAGGGATATCTACGAGCAGTACTTC

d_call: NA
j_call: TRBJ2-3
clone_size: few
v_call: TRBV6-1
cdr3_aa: CASSVHPLKDTQYF
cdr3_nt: TGTGCCAGCAGTGTTCATCCCCTTAAAGATACGCAGTATTTT

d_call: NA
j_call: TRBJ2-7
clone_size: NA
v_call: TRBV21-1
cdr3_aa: CANSRKWRIEVEQYF
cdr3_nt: TGTGCCAACTCCCGAAAGTGGCGTATAGAAGTCGAGCAGTACTTC

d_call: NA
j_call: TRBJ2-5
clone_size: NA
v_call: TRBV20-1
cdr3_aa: CSALSRSGTQYF
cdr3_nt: TGCAGTGCACTCAGCCGGTCAGGGACCCAGTACTTC

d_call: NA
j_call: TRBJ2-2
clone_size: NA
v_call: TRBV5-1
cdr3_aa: CASSFVASGVNTGELFF
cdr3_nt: TGCGCCAGCAGCTTTGTGGCCAGCGGAGTGAACACCGGGGAGCTGTTTTTT

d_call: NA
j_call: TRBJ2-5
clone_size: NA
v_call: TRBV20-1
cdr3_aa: CSASGGGLQETQYF
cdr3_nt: TGCAGTGCTAGTGGGGGAGGACTGCAAGAGACCCAGTACTTC

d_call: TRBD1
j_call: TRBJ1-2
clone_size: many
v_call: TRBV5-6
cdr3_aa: CASSLVTGALEGYTF
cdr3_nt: TGTGCCAGCAGCTTGGTGACAGGGGCCTTGGAGGGCTACACCTTC

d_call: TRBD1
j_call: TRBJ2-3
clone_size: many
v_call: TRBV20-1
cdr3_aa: CSASPWDRTNTDTQYF
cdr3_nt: TGCAGTGCTAGCCCTTGGGACAGGACCAACACAGATACGCAGTATTTT

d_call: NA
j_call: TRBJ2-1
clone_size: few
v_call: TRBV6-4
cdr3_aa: CASSDSTTNYNEQFF
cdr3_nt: TGTGCCAGCAGTGACTCGACCACTAACTACAATGAGCAGTTCTTC

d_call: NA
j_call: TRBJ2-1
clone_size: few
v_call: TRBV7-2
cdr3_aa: CASSWTGGSSYNEQFF
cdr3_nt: TGTGCCAGCAGCTGGACCGGAGGAAGCTCCTACAATGAGCAGTTCTTC

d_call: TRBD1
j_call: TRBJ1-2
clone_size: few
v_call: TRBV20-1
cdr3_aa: CSETGGSYGYTF
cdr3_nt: TGCAGCGAAACAGGGGGCAGCTATGGCTACACCTTC

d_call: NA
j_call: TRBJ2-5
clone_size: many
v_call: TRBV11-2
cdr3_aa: CASSSDFGATGLETQYF
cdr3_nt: TGTGCCAGCAGCTCAGACTTTGGGGCAACAGGGCTTGAGACCCAGTACTTC

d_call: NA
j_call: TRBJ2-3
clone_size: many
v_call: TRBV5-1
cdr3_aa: CASSLAVGKDTQYF
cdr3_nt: TGCGCCAGCAGCTTGGCCGTCGGAAAAGATACGCAGTATTTT

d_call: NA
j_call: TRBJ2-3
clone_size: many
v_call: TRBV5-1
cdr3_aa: CASSLGSTDTQYF
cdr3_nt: TGTGCCAGCAGCTTAGGGTCCACAGATACGCAGTATTTT

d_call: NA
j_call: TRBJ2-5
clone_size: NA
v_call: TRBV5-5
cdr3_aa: CASSLWWGPQETQYF
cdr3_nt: TGTGCCAGCAGCTTGTGGTGGGGGCCCCAAGAGACCCAGTACTTC